The rows below give T cell receptor beta chains drawn from one sample of a study of T cells after yellow fever vaccination. Each CDR3 protein is one row after TCRdb ran MiXCR on the 5' RACE reads. The sample has some 500,000 distinct CDR3 sequences, roughly 13% seen once. Here the sequenced sample was PBMCs, taken on the day of the yellow fever booster vaccination. The receptors were gathered from a man younger than 45 who received the YFV17D yellow fever vaccine. Each CDR3 is given with its conserved first and last residue. Each record gives: clone size, CDR3 length, V gene, D gene, J gene, CDR3 DNA, CDR3 protein. A D gene is named only where the DNA matches it firmly. Some rows mark clone size as missing; the rest say once, few, many or name a class of expanded clone.

many	14	TRBV4-2	-	TRBJ2-7	TGTGCCAGCAGCCATAGCGGAGGCAACTACGAGCAGTACTTC	CASSHSGGNYEQYF
few	13	TRBV20-1	TRBD2	TRBJ2-7	TGCAGTGCTAGATCAGCGGGAGCGGCCGAGCAGTACTTC	CSARSAGAAEQYF
-	14	TRBV30	-	TRBJ1-5	TGTGCCTGGAGCACCGGGACACGCAATCAGCCCCAGCATTTT	CAWSTGTRNQPQHF
-	15	TRBV19	-	TRBJ2-5	TGTGCCAGTAGTATAGCGAGAGGGACGGGAGAGACCCAGTACTTC	CASSIARGTGETQYF
-	15	TRBV28	-	TRBJ2-3	TGTGCCAGCAGTTTGGGACAAAGTAGCACAGATACGCAGTATTTT	CASSLGQSSTDTQYF
few	14	TRBV20-1	TRBD2	TRBJ2-2	TGCAGTGCAATTAGCGGGACGGCGGCCGGGGAGCTGTTTTTT	CSAISGTAAGELFF
-	11	TRBV20-1	-	TRBJ2-1	TGCAGTGCTAGCATGGTAGCAGAACAGTTCTTC	CSASMVAEQFF
many	20	TRBV12-3/TRBV12-4	-	TRBJ2-6	TGTGCCAGCAGCACCCTGTCCAGGGGGGGGTTCCTCTCTGGGGCCAACGTCCTGACTTTC	CASSTLSRGGFLSGANVLTF
-	15	TRBV29-1	TRBD1	TRBJ1-4	TGCAGCGTTGAAGATCCCGACAGGGTTAATGAAAAACTGTTTTTT	CSVEDPDRVNEKLFF
-	15	TRBV7-8	TRBD1	TRBJ1-2	TGTGCCATCAAGCCCGTCTCCGGGACAGGGGCCGGCTACACCTTC	CAIKPVSGTGAGYTF
few	12	TRBV29-1	-	TRBJ2-4	TGCAGCGTTGACGTATTCGGAAACATTCAGTACTTC	CSVDVFGNIQYF
few	15	TRBV5-1	-	TRBJ2-1	TGCGCCAGCAGCTCTCACCTTGGGACCGTCAATGAGCAGTTCTTC	CASSSHLGTVNEQFF
-	12	TRBV7-2	TRBD1	TRBJ2-7	TGTGCCAGCAGCTTAGACCGGGACAGGTGGAACTTC	CASSLDRDRWNF
few	12	TRBV6-6	-	TRBJ2-2	TGTGCCAGCAGGAACTCGGCCGGGGAGCTGTTTTTT	CASRNSAGELFF
-	15	TRBV12-3/TRBV12-4	-	TRBJ2-7	TGTGCCAGCAGGACCGGCCTAAGTCCGTCCTACGAGCAGTACTTC	CASRTGLSPSYEQYF
few	14	TRBV11-2	-	TRBJ2-7	TGTGCCAGCAGCTTCCGGGACGCCACCTACGAGCAGTACTTC	CASSFRDATYEQYF
few	11	TRBV20-1	-	TRBJ1-1	TGCAGTGCTAGAGATACGGGTGAAGCTTTCTTT	CSARDTGEAFF
-	13	TRBV10-3	-	TRBJ2-7	TGTGCCATCAGTGAGGCCGTCGTCTACGAGCAGTACTTC	CAISEAVVYEQYF
-	12	TRBV7-6	-	TRBJ2-1	TGTGCCAGCAGCGCGACTCTTTTTGAGCAGTTCTTC	CASSATLFEQFF
few	14	TRBV20-1	-	TRBJ2-1	TGCAGTGCTAGAGTAGGAGGGAGTCGGCCTGAGCAGTTCTTC	CSARVGGSRPEQFF
-	15	TRBV5-1	TRBD1	TRBJ2-5	TGCGCCAGCAGCGCGGGGACAGGGGGTCAAGAGACCCAGTACTTC	CASSAGTGGQETQYF
-	14	TRBV7-2	TRBD2	TRBJ2-3	TGTGCCAGCAGCAATGTGGGAGGGCCAGATACGCAGTATTTT	CASSNVGGPDTQYF
few	11	TRBV7-9	-	TRBJ2-1	TGTGCCAGCACCCCCTCGGACGAGCAGTTCTTC	CASTPSDEQFF
few	18	TRBV28	TRBD2	TRBJ2-1	TGTGCCAGCAGTTCGATGGTAGAGGCTAGCGGGAGTCACAATGAGCAGTTCTTC	CASSSMVEASGSHNEQFF
-	15	TRBV10-3	TRBD1	TRBJ2-4	TGTGCCATCAGTAAGGGACAGGGGTTCCAAAACATTCAGTACTTC	CAISKGQGFQNIQYF
-	11	TRBV7-3	-	TRBJ2-1	TGTGCCAGCAGCGGGGACACCGAGCAGTTCTTC	CASSGDTEQFF
few	14	TRBV6-2/TRBV6-3	-	TRBJ2-7	TGTGCCAGCAGGGGAGGCGGGACCTGGGACGAGCAGTACTTC	CASRGGGTWDEQYF
many	17	TRBV3-1	-	TRBJ2-2	TGTGCCAGCAGCCGGAGTGGAAGCGGAGGGCCGATCGGGGAGCTGTTTTTT	CASSRSGSGGPIGELFF
-	11	TRBV29-1	TRBD2	TRBJ2-7	TGCAGCGTTGAAGGACTAGCGGGACTGTACTTC	CSVEGLAGLYF
-	15	TRBV29-1	-	TRBJ1-1	TGCAGCGTTGAAGGTCTCGACACGGGGAGCACTGAAGCTTTCTTT	CSVEGLDTGSTEAFF
many	13	TRBV5-1	-	TRBJ2-1	TGCGCCAGCAGCTTGGCCCCGCAGAATGAGCAGTTCTTC	CASSLAPQNEQFF
-	16	TRBV20-1	-	TRBJ2-4	TGCAGTGCGACAATACAGGGAAGTCTAGCCAAAAACATTCAGTACTTC	CSATIQGSLAKNIQYF
-	18	TRBV20-1	TRBD1	TRBJ2-4	TGCAGTGCCCACGTCGGGACAGGGACGTGGAGGACCAAAAACATTCAGTACTTC	CSAHVGTGTWRTKNIQYF
-	15	TRBV2	TRBD2	TRBJ2-7	TGTGCCAGCAGTGAAGGGCCTAGCGGGCTCACCCAGCAGTACTTC	CASSEGPSGLTQQYF
few	16	TRBV5-1	TRBD2	TRBJ2-3	TGCGCCAGCAGCTCAATTGGACTAGCGGGAGAAGATACGCAGTATTTT	CASSSIGLAGEDTQYF
-	14	TRBV30	TRBD1	TRBJ1-5	TGTGCCTGGAGAGGGGGCGCGAGCAATCAGCCCCAGCATTTT	CAWRGGASNQPQHF
-	15	TRBV7-2	-	TRBJ2-3	TGTGCCAGCAGCTTTACCTCCGCAGGGGAAGATACGCAGTATTTT	CASSFTSAGEDTQYF
-	13	TRBV6-5	TRBD2	TRBJ2-7	TGTGCCATTCGAGCGGGAGGAACCTACGAGCAGTACTTC	CAIRAGGTYEQYF
few	15	TRBV6-2/TRBV6-3	TRBD2	TRBJ2-2	TGTGCCAGCAGTGGGTCTAGCGGGAGGACCGGGGAGCTGTTTTTT	CASSGSSGRTGELFF
-	14	TRBV29-1	TRBD2	TRBJ2-7	TGCAGCGTTGAAGATAGAGCGGGAGTGTCGGAGCAGTACTTC	CSVEDRAGVSEQYF
many	15	TRBV7-3	-	TRBJ2-3	TGTGCCAGCAGCCCAGGCTACGGGCGCACAGATACGCAGTATTTT	CASSPGYGRTDTQYF
few	15	TRBV12-3/TRBV12-4	-	TRBJ1-1	TGTGCCAGCAGGCGAAAGGGAAAGTGGAACACTGAAGCTTTCTTT	CASRRKGKWNTEAFF
few	12	TRBV5-1	TRBD2	TRBJ2-7	TGCGCCAGCAGCTGGGGGGGGGTCGAGCAGTACTTC	CASSWGGVEQYF
-	11	TRBV18	-	TRBJ2-5	TGTGCCAGCTCAACCAAAGAGACCCAGTACTTC	CASSTKETQYF